This T cell receptor beta chain stems from a study of persistence of HIV-infected CD4 T cells. About the study: Donors were ART-treated; their CMV- and Gag-responding CD4+ T cells were isolated.

The immunoSEQ assay was version 4, run in survey mode. Here immunoSEQ multiplex PCR was the method, and the copy in TCRdb shows in-frame clones only, minus some. The sample carries some 30,000 clones, around 80% recorded once. Cells were stimulated with CMV-infected fibroblast lysates at roughly 9.1 ug/mL. Memory cells lacking CD40L and CD69 with high CD45RO were sorted. General study points: Within sorted populations, more oligoclonal TCRs accompanied more oligoclonal proviruses.

Comments on this clone: Its antigen is undetermined.

Trimming removed 0 bases from V and 4 bases from J, with 12 bases in between. The length of the CDR3 is 16 residues. Germline V CDR1 and CDR2: MNHNY, SVGAGI (reference sequence). The source material was CD4+ T cells sorted from PBMCs after 18-hour stimulation, sampled from a patient who received antiretroviral therapy. This sequence was found in an adult woman with HIV who was CMV-seropositive. V usage is TRBV6-6 and J usage is TRBJ1-4; unclear D gene. The CDR3 reads CASSYSVKRHNEKLFF. Here the CDR3 DNA reads TGTGCCAGCAGTTACTCGGTTAAGAGACATAATGAAAAACTGTTTTTT.